This T cell receptor (beta chain) was found in a study of Graves' ophthalmopathy and Graves' hyperthyroidism. Findings and limits, study-wide: The majority of expanded thyroid clonotypes above 0.001 frequency also occurred in blood.

Regarding this clonotype: Its target is not known.

The germline gives CDR1 SGDLS, CDR2 YYNGEE. The CDR3 runs 12 residues. V gave up 3 bases and J gave up 7 bases, with 8 bases separating them. Researchers took RNA transcripts and amplified TCR beta CDR3 regions from them. First-round RT-PCR with HTBI primers preceded a second-round multiplex PCR. Each CDR3 protein gets one entry after TCRdb re-called the multiplex PCR reads with MiXCR. The table shows about 500,000 distinct CDR3 sequences, with about 15% occurring only once. Sequencing was carried out using blood. The receptor comes from a woman in her twenties or thirties with Graves' ophthalmopathy. This chain links TRBV9 with TRBJ1-5; perhaps TRBD1 as D (5 bases). CDR3 nucleotides: TGTGCCAGCAGCGCGGGGGGACAGCCCCAGCATTTT. Protein product: CASSAGGQPQHF. Complete variable domain (other parts from reference TRBV9 and TRBJ1-5): DSGVTQTPKHLITATGQRVTLRCSPRSGDLSVYWYQQSLDQGLQFLIQYYNGEERAKGNILERFSAQQFPDLHSELNLSSLELGDSALYFCASSAGGQPQHFGDGTRLSIL.